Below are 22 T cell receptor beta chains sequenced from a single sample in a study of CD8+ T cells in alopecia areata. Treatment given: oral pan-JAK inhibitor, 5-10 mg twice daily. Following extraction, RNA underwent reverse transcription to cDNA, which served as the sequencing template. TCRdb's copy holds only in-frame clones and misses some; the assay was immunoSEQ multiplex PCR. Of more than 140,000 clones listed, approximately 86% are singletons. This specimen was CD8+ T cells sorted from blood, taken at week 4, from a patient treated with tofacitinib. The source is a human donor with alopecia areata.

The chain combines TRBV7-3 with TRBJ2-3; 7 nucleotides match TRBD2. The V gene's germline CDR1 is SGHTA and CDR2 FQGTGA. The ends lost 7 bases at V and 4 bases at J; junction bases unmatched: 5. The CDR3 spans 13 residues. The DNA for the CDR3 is TGTGCCAGCAACCCCGGGGGGTCAGATACGCAGTATTTT. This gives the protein CASNPGGSDTQYF.

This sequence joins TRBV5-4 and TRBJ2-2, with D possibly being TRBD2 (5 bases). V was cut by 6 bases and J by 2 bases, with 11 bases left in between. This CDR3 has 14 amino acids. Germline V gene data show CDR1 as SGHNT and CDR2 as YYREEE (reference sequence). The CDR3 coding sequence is TGTGCCAGCACAACCGGGGTAAACACCGGGGAGCTGTTTTTT. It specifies CASTTGVNTGELFF.

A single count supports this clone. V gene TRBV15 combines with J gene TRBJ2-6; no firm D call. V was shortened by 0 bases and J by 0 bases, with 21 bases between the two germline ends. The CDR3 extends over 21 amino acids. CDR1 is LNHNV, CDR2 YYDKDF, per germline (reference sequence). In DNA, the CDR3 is TGTGCCACCAGCAGAGATTTTGGGCAGGCCGTCCCCCTCTCTGGGGCCAACGTCCTGACTTTC. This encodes CATSRDFGQAVPLSGANVLTF.

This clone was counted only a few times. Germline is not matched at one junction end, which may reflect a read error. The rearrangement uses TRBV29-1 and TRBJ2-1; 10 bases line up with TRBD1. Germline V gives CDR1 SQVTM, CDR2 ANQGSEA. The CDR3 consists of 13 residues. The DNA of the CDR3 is TGCAGCGTCGAAGGGACAGGGGCAAATGAGCAGTTCTTC. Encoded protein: CSVEGTGANEQFF.

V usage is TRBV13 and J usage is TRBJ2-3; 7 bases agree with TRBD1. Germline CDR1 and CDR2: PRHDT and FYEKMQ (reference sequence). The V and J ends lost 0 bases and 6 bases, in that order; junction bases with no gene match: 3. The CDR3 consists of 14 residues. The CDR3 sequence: CASSLGQGMDTQYF. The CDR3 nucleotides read TGTGCCAGCAGCTTAGGACAGGGGATGGATACGCAGTATTTT.

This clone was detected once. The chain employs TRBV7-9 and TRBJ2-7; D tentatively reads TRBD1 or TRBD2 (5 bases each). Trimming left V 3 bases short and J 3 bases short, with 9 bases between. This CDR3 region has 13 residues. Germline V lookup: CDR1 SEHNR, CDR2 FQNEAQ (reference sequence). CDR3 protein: CASSLGDGYEQYF. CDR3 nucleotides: TGTGCCAGCAGCTTGGGGGACGGCTACGAGCAGTACTTC.

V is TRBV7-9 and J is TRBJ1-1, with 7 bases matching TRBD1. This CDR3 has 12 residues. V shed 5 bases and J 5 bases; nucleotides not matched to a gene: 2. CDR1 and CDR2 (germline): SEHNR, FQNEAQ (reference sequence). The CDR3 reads CASSPGGTEAFF. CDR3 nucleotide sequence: TGTGCCAGCAGCCCAGGGGGGACTGAAGCTTTCTTT.

Here the CDR3 DNA reads TGTGCCAGCAGCGAGGTGCCCGGGTCCCCCGAAGCTTTCTTT. Amino acids: CASSEVPGSPEAFF. The chain recombines TRBV9 with TRBJ1-1; D call uncertain. In germline, CDR1 is SGDLS, CDR2 YYNGEE. There are 14 residues in the CDR3. V lost 3 bases and J 8 bases, leaving 17 bases between the germline ends.

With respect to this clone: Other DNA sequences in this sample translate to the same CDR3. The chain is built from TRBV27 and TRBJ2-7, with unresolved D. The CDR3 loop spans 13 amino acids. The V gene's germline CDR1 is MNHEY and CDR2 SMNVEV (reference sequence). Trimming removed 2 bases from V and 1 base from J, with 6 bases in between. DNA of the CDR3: TGTGCCAGCAGTTTAACCTCTTCCTACGAGCAGTACTTC. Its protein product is CASSLTSSYEQYF.

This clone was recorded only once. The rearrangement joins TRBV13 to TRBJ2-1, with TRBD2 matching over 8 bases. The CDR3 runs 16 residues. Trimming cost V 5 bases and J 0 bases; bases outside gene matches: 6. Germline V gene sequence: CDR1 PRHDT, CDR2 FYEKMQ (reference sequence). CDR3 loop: CASSPTGTSSYNEQFF. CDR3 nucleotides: TGTGCCAGCAGCCCAACCGGGACTAGCTCCTACAATGAGCAGTTCTTC.

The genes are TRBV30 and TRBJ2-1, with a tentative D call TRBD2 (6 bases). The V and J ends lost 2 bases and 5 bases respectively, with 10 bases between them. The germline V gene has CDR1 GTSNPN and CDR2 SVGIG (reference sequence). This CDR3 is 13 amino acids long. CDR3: CAWSRGLHNEQFF. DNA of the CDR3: TGTGCCTGGAGTCGGGGACTCCACAATGAGCAGTTCTTC.

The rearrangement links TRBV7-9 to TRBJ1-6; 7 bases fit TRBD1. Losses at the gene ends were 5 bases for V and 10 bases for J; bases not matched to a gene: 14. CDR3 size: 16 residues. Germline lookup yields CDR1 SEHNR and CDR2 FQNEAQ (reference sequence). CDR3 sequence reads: CASSKDVRDRGSPLHF. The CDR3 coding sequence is TGTGCCAGCAGCAAAGACGTCCGGGACAGAGGGTCACCCCTCCACTTT.

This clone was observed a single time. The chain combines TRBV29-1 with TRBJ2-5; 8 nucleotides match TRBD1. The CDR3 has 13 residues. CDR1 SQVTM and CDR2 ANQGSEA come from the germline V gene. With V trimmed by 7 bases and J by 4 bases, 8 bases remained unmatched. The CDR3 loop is CSARTGNAETQYF. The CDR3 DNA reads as TGCAGCGCCCGGACAGGGAACGCAGAGACCCAGTACTTC.

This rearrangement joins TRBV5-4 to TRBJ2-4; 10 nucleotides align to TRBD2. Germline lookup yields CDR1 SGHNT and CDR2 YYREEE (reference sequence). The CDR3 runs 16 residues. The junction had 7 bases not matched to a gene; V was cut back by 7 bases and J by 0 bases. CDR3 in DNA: TGTGCCAGCGGGGTAGCGGGGGGCGAAGCCAAAAACATTCAGTACTTC. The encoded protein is CASGVAGGEAKNIQYF.

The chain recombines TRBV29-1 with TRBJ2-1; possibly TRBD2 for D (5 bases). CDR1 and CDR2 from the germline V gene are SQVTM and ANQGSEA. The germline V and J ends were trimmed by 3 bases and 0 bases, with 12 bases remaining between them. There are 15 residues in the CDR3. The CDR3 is CSVDGSESSYNEQFF. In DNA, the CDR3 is TGCAGCGTTGACGGTAGCGAGAGCTCCTACAATGAGCAGTTCTTC.

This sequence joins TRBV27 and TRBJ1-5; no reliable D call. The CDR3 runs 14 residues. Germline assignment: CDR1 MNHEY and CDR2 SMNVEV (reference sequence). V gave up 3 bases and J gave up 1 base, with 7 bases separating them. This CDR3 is CASSLAGSNQPQHF. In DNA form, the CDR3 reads TGTGCCAGCAGTTTGGCGGGGAGCAATCAGCCCCAGCATTTT.

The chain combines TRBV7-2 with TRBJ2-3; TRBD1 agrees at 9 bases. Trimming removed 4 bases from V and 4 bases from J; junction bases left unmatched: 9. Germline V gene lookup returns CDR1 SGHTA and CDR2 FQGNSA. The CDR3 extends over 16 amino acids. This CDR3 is CASSSDPDRGADTQYF. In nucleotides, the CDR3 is TGTGCCAGCAGCTCCGATCCGGACAGGGGCGCAGATACGCAGTATTTT.

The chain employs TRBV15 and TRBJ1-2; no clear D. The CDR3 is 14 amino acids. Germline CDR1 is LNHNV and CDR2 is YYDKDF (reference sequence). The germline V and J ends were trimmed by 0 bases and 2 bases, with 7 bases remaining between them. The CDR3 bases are TGTGCCACCAGCAGAGATCGATACAACTATGGCTACACCTTC. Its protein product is CATSRDRYNYGYTF. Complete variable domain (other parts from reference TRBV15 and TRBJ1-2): DAMVIQNPRYQVTQFGKPVTLSCSQTLNHNVMYWYQQKSSQAPKLLFHYYDKDFNNEADTPDNFQSRRPNTSFCFLDIRSPGLGDTAMYLCATSRDRYNYGYTFGSGTRLTVV.

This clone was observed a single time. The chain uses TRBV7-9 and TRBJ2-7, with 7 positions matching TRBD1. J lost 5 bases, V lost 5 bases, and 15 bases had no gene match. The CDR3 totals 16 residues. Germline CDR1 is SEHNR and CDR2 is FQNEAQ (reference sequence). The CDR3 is CASSDSETGSPHEQYF. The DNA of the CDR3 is TGTGCCAGCAGCGACAGTGAGACAGGGTCCCCCCACGAGCAGTACTTC.

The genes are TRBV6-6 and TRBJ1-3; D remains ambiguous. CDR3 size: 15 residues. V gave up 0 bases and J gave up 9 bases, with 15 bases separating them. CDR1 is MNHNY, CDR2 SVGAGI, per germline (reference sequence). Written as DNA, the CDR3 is TGTGCCAGCAGTTACTCGACTCAGCCCCGTACCACCATATATTTT. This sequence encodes CASSYSTQPRTTIYF.

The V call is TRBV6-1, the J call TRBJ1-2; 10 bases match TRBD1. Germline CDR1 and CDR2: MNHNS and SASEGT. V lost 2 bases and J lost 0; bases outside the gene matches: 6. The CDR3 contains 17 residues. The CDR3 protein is CASSEMGQGYANYGYTF. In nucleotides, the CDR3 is TGTGCCAGCAGTGAAATGGGACAGGGGTATGCTAACTATGGCTACACCTTC.

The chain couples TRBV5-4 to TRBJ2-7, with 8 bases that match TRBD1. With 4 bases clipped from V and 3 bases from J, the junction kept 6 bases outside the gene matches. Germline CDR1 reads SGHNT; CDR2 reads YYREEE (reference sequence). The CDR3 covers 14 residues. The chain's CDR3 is CASSRQGAGYEQYF. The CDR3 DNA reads TGTGCCAGCAGCAGGCAGGGGGCAGGCTACGAGCAGTACTTC.